The sequence of this T cell receptor beta chain was determined in a study of T cells in Graves' hyperthyroidism and ophthalmopathy. This clonotype occurred many times. Amplified TCR beta CDR3 regions came from RNA transcripts. Initially, a first-round RT-PCR of the TCR CDR3 employed the HTBI primer set. TCRdb re-called the multiplex PCR reads with MiXCR, one entry per CDR3 protein. The sample comprises about 200,000 distinct CDR3 sequences, 17% of which are singletons, and around 48% rests with the top ten. A patient was excluded if there was uncontrolled infection, other autoimmune disease, pregnancy or lactation. The diagnostic basis comprised clinical symptoms, serum thyroxine and TRAb, thyroid ultrasound and orbital computed tomography. The TCR comes from a woman between 50 and 59 years old with Graves' hyperthyroidism. The source material was blood.

CDR3 sequence reads: CASSIGPGHRPSGPITSSYNEQFF. The CDR3 coding sequence is TGTGCCAGCAGCATTGGGCCCGGACACCGTCCGTCGGGACCGATAACGAGCTCCTACAATGAGCAGTTCTTC. The chain links TRBV28 to TRBJ2-1; D could derive from TRBD1 or TRBD2 (5 bases each). The CDR3 length is 24 residues. Looked up from germline, CDR1 is MDHEN and CDR2 is SYDVKM. V was shortened by 6 bases and J by 0 bases, with 39 bases between the two germline ends.